Here is one T cell receptor beta chain with its context. These data are taken from a study of T cell changes during pregnancy in multiple sclerosis. TCRdb's copy holds only in-frame clones and misses some; the assay was immunoSEQ multiplex PCR. Here the sample spans around 80,000 clones, 92% being singletons. CDR3 length: 12 residues. Germline loops: CDR1 GTSNPN, CDR2 SVGIG (reference sequence). The V and J ends lost 3 bases and 12 bases respectively, with 18 bases between them. The TCR sequence derives from a female donor with multiple sclerosis, enrolled in a pregnancy study. The V and J genes are TRBV30 and TRBJ2-7; possibly TRBD2 for D (6 bases). The specimen was peripheral blood, collected before pregnancy. CDR3 amino acids: CAWRSGDLKPYF. In nucleotides, the CDR3 is TGTGCCTGGAGGTCTGGGGACTTGAAGCCGTACTTC.